This TCR beta chain is drawn from a study of Graves' ophthalmopathy and Graves' hyperthyroidism. The CDR3 is 14 residues long. V shed 8 bases and J shed 6 bases, with 17 bases lying between them. Germline V gene sequence: CDR1 MNHEY, CDR2 SMNVEV (reference sequence). Amplification targeted the TCR beta CDR3 regions, with RNA transcripts as the source material. RT-PCR was first run with HTBI primers, then multiplex PCR in a second round. TCRdb reprocessed the multiplex PCR reads with MiXCR, giving one entry per CDR3 protein. Here the sample spans about 210,000 distinct CDR3 sequences, 25% to 30% being singletons. This clonotype was seen ten or more times.

The sequence came from a middle-aged man with Graves' ophthalmopathy. The sample was peripheral blood. J is TRBJ2-4 and V is TRBV27, with D hard to call. The CDR3 nucleotides read TGTGCCAGCGGCCCACGGGCGCTGGGAAACATTCAGTACTTC. It yields the protein CASGPRALGNIQYF.